Detailed here is one TCR beta chain. Its target is not known. The sample is drawn from a study of cytomegalovirus exposure and HLA in healthy donors. Notes on the study in general: Some V segments, including TRBV6-2 and TRBV6-3, were excluded as indistinguishable.

Trimming removed 3 bases at V and 0 bases at J, with 6 bases between. The CDR3 length is 14 residues. Per the germline V gene, CDR1 is SNHLY and CDR2 is FYNNEI. Vbeta (60) and Jbeta (13) primers were used in the PCR. Produced via immunoSEQ multiplex PCR; TCRdb's table is partial and in-frame only. Altogether under 300,000 clones are present, more than 55% being singletons, with the ten largest covering around 2.3%. The TCR comes from a female donor in good health and CMV-seronegative. The rearrangement uses TRBV2 and TRBJ2-4; the D is unclear. What was sequenced was PBMCs. The CDR3 is CASSDRVAKNIQYF. The CDR3, as DNA: TGTGCCAGCAGTGACCGAGTAGCCAAAAACATTCAGTACTTC.